The 23 T cell receptor beta chains presented below share a single source sample, sequenced in a study of T cells in women clearing cervical HPV infection. Repertoires were generated with immunoSEQ multiplex PCR, while TCRdb's copy carries only in-frame clones and drops some. The sample holds just under 35,000 clones. The specimen was blood buffy coat. The source is a woman aged 18 to 75 with a cervical HPV16 infection that either progressed to CIN3+ or cleared (not recorded which).

The CDR3 loop reads CSAREGGGGNEQFF. CDR3 bases read: TGCAGTGCTAGAGAGGGCGGGGGCGGAAATGAG. This chain links TRBV20-1 with TRBJ2-1; the D gene is possibly TRBD2 (7 bases). The read halts 3 residues ahead of the CDR3 end, with the missing end drawn from the germline J gene. V was pared by 0 bases and J by 7 bases, with 13 bases between. CDR1 is DFQATT and CDR2 is SNEGSKA in the germline V gene (reference sequence). This CDR3 contains 14 residues.

Worth noting for this clone: The CDR3 end is not reached by the read, which stops 3 residues before it; the germline J gene fills it in. The V call is TRBV5-6, the J call TRBJ1-2; the match to TRBD1 covers 7 bases. The CDR3 sequence is 13 residues long. Per germline, CDR1 SGHDT and CDR2 YYEEEE. Trimming removed 4 bases from V and 4 bases from J; junction bases left unmatched: 4. This CDR3 reads CASSLQGPYGYTF. The part of the CDR3 DNA that was read is TGTGCCAGCAGCCTACAGGGGCCCTATGGC.

Notes on this clone: The read finishes 3 residues shy of the CDR3 end, and the germline J gene is used to complete it. This chain joins TRBV20-1 and TRBJ2-5, with 12 bases that match TRBD1. The CDR3 runs 13 residues. From germline, CDR1 is DFQATT and CDR2 SNEGSKA (reference sequence). The V segment lost 8 bases and the J segment 7 bases; nucleotides outside the gene matches: 8. This chain's CDR3 is CSQGQGAFGTQYF. The sequenced part of the CDR3 DNA is TGCAGTCAGGGACAGGGGGCGTTTGGGACC.

With respect to this clone: Coverage ceases 3 residues before the CDR3 finishes, and the germline J gene fills in the end. The chain recombines TRBV30 with TRBJ1-2; 7 bases fit TRBD1. The CDR3 runs 13 residues. The germline CDR1 and CDR2 sequences are GTSNPN and SVGIG (reference sequence). V lost 2 bases and J lost 2; bases outside the gene matches: 2. The covered CDR3 bases are TGTGCCTGGAGTCAACAGGGGAACTATGGC. This gives the protein CAWSQQGNYG. The full CDR3 protein is CAWSQQGNYGYTF.

CDR3 bases read: TGTGCCAGCAGCTTAGCCCGGACTAGCGGGAGAAATGAC. It yields the protein CASSLARTSGRND. The CDR3 reads in full as CASSLARTSGRNDYTF. V usage is TRBV7-2 and J usage is TRBJ1-2, with unresolved D. The read gets to within 3 residues of the CDR3 end, and the germline J gene fills in the rest. Germline loops: CDR1 SGHTA, CDR2 FQGNSA. This CDR3 is 16 amino acids long. Looking up the rest from reference TRBV7-2 and TRBJ1-2 gives the full variable domain: GAGVSQSPSNKVTEKGKDVELRCDPISGHTALYWYRQSLGQGLEFLIYFQGNSAPDKSGLPSDRFSAERTGGSVSTLTIQRTQQEDSAVYLCASSLARTSGRNDYTFGSGTRLTVV.

The DNA read from the CDR3 is TGTGCCAGCTCACCCACTAGCGGGAGATACTCCTACGAG. The encoded protein is CASSPTSGRYSYE. The complete CDR3 sequence is CASSPTSGRYSYEQYF. This chain connects TRBV18 to TRBJ2-7; TRBD2 matches 11 bases. The observed sequence ends 3 residues before the CDR3 terminus, with the missing tail filled in from the germline J gene. CDR3 length equals 16 residues. Germline values: CDR1 KGHSH, CDR2 LQKENI. V shed 3 bases, J shed 0 bases, and the junction held 4 bases outside the gene matches. Full variable domain (missing parts from reference TRBV18 and TRBJ2-7): NAGVMQNPRHLVRRRGQEARLRCSPMKGHSHVYWYRQLPEEGLKFMVYLQKENIIDESGMPKERFSAEFPKEGPSILRIQQVVRGDSAAYFCASSPTSGRYSYEQYFGPGTRLTVT.

In regard to this clone: The read ends 3 residues shy of where the CDR3 ends; the end is completed using the germline J gene. This rearrangement joins TRBV5-1 to TRBJ2-3; tentative D call: TRBD1 (6 bases). V gave up 4 bases and J gave up 0 bases, with 9 bases separating them. Germline lookup yields CDR1 SGHRS and CDR2 YFSETQ. The CDR3 sequence is 14 residues long. CDR3 DNA, as far as it was read: TGCGCCAGCAGCCCGGACAGTAGCACAGATACG. Translated, it gives CASSPDSSTDT. The CDR3 in its entirety is CASSPDSSTDTQYF. The variable domain in full, with the rest retrieved from reference TRBV5-1 and TRBJ2-3, is KAGVTQTPRYLIKTRGQQVTLSCSPISGHRSVSWYQQTPGQGLQFLFEYFSETQRNKGNFPGRFSGRQFSNSRSEMNVSTLELGDSALYLCASSPDSSTDTQYFGPGTRLTVL.

Concerning this clone: Read coverage stops 3 residues before the CDR3 terminus; the germline J gene supplies the remainder. V is TRBV2 and J is TRBJ2-3; 12 bases agree with TRBD1. CDR3 length: 18 amino acids. CDR1 and CDR2 (germline): SNHLY, FYNNEI. CDR3 in amino acids: CASTRSGQGAPYQETQYF. CDR3 bases read: TGTGCCAGCACCAGATCGGGACAGGGGGCCCCCTACCAAGAGACG.

Incomplete CDR3 DNA: TGTGCCAGCAGCTTAGCGTTGGACAGGTACGAC. Residues: CASSLALDRYD. Given in full, the CDR3 is CASSLALDRYDYTF. The J gene is TRBJ1-2, the V gene TRBV7-9, with TRBD1 matching over 7 bases. The CDR3 is cut off 3 residues early in the read; its end comes from the germline J gene. There are 14 residues in the CDR3. The germline V gene has CDR1 SEHNR and CDR2 FQNEAQ (reference sequence).

On this clone: The CDR3 is cut off 3 residues early in the read; its end comes from the germline J gene. This chain joins TRBV20-1 and TRBJ2-7; D not certain. The CDR3 runs 10 residues. Trimming pared 0 bases from V and 6 bases from J, leaving 3 bases between. Germline CDR1 is DFQATT and CDR2 is SNEGSKA (reference sequence). The covered CDR3 bases are TGCAGTGCTAGAGATATCGAG. Translating gives CSARDIE. The full-length CDR3 reads as CSARDIEQYF.

A remark on this clone: With the read ending 3 residues before the CDR3 end, the germline J gene is used to fill in that end. The chain combines TRBV5-5 with TRBJ1-1; D is ambiguous. Germline CDR1 is SGHKS and CDR2 is YYEKEE (reference sequence). The CDR3 extends over 15 amino acids. The ends were cut back, 4 bases at V and 5 bases at J, with 18 bases in the middle. CDR3 sequence: CASSPRGSVRTEAFF. The covered CDR3 bases are TGTGCCAGCAGCCCCCGAGGGTCAGTACGAACTGAA.

With respect to this clone: The CDR3 is cut off 3 residues early in the read; its end comes from the germline J gene. The chain is built from TRBV10-3 and TRBJ2-2; D might be TRBD1 (6 bases). The CDR3 contains 16 residues. CDR1 ENHRY and CDR2 SYGVKD come from the germline V gene. The V end was cut by 0 bases, the J end by 5 bases, with 13 bases between. The CDR3 spells CAISESNTGNTGELFF. CDR3 DNA, as far as it was read: TGTGCCATCAGTGAGTCAAACACAGGGAATACCGGGGAG.

The CDR3 loop is CASTTPTGTANTEAFF. The part of the CDR3 DNA that was read is TGTGCCAGCACTACTCCCACCGGGACAGCGAACACTGAA. The chain uses TRBV6-2 or TRBV6-3 and TRBJ1-1; 7 nucleotides align to TRBD1. The read is 3 residues too short to cover the CDR3 end, so that end is filled in from the germline J gene. CDR1 is MNHEY, CDR2 SVGEGT, per germline. The CDR3 has 16 residues. J lost 1 base, V lost 7 bases, and 12 bases had no gene match.

Points on this clone: Read data end 3 residues before the CDR3 end; the end is taken from the germline J gene. J is TRBJ2-3 and V is TRBV7-7, with TRBD2 as a possible D gene (7 bases). Germline V gene data show CDR1 as SSHAT and CDR2 as FNYEAQ (reference sequence). The CDR3 is made up of 15 amino acids. The CDR3 loop is CASKARGPSQETQYF. Partial CDR3 DNA: TGTGCCAGCAAAGCGCGGGGGCCGTCCCAAGAGACG.

In regard to this clone: The missing CDR3 end, 3 residues past where the read stops, is filled in from the germline J gene. The chain combines TRBV10-3 with TRBJ2-7; TRBD1 matches 9 bases. The CDR3 extends over 14 amino acids. Germline assignment: CDR1 ENHRY and CDR2 SYGVKD. Trimming removed 2 bases from V and 5 bases from J; junction bases left unmatched: 4. The CDR3 DNA, read in part, is TGTGCCATCAGTGAGCGGACAGGGGTACACGAG. Protein: CAISERTGVHE. The CDR3 reads in full as CAISERTGVHEQYF.

With respect to this clone: The read ends 3 residues shy of where the CDR3 ends; the end is completed using the germline J gene. The chain uses TRBV29-1 and TRBJ2-1; weak D call: TRBD2 (6 bases). The CDR3 runs 14 residues. CDR1 is SQVTM and CDR2 is ANQGSEA in the germline V gene. V was cut by 7 bases and J by 0 bases, with 13 bases left in between. CDR3 sequence reads: CSGRTKSSYNEQFF. The covered CDR3 bases are TGCAGCGGGAGGACTAAGAGCTCCTACAATGAG.

As concerns this clone: The read terminates 3 residues before the CDR3 end, so the remaining end is supplied by the germline J gene. This rearrangement joins TRBV2 to TRBJ1-5; 9 nucleotides line up with TRBD1. This CDR3 region has 15 residues. Germline V gene lookup returns CDR1 SNHLY and CDR2 FYNNEI. V shed 7 bases, J shed 8 bases, and the junction held 12 bases outside the gene matches. The CDR3 reads CASTEQTGGIEPQHF. The part of the CDR3 DNA that was read is TGTGCCAGCACCGAACAGACAGGGGGTATAGAGCCC.

Notes on this clone: The sequence runs out 3 residues before the end of the CDR3; the remainder is reconstructed from the germline J gene. The chain couples TRBV11-2 to TRBJ2-1; 7 nucleotides line up with TRBD1. V shed 0 bases, J shed 8 bases, and the junction held 4 bases outside the gene matches. The length of the CDR3 is 14 residues. CDR1 and CDR2 from the germline V gene are SGHAT and FQNNGV. CDR3 region: CASSLDLGTDEQFF. The covered CDR3 bases are TGTGCCAGCAGCTTAGATCTGGGGACAGATGAG.

Concerning this clone itself: The read is 3 residues too short to cover the CDR3 end, so that end is filled in from the germline J gene. V gene TRBV5-4 combines with J gene TRBJ2-5; maybe TRBD2 (5 bases). In germline, CDR1 is SGHNT, CDR2 YYREEE (reference sequence). Trimming cost V 7 bases and J 3 bases, with 19 bases left between them. The CDR3 runs 15 residues. The sequenced part of the CDR3 DNA is TGTGCCAGCCACGTAGACCCCGCCGGGGAAGAGACC. This translates into CASHVDPAGEET. The full CDR3 protein is CASHVDPAGEETQYF. Full variable domain (missing parts from reference TRBV5-4 and TRBJ2-5): ETGVTQSPTHLIKTRGQQVTLRCSSQSGHNTVSWYQQALGQGPQFIFQYYREEENGRGNFPPRFSGLQFPNYSSELNVNALELDDSALYLCASHVDPAGEETQYFGPGTRLLVL.

As regards this clone: From the germline J gene comes the end of the CDR3, since the read stops 3 residues before it. V gene TRBV11-3 combines with J gene TRBJ2-7; 9 nucleotides line up with TRBD1. The CDR3 is 13 residues long. The ends lost 6 bases at V and 4 bases at J; junction bases unmatched: 4. The germline gives CDR1 SGHNT, CDR2 YENEEA. CDR3 region: CASSSGQGYEQYF. The covered CDR3 bases are TGTGCCAGCAGTTCGGGACAGGGATACGAG.

Concerning this clone itself: The read stops 3 residues short of the end of the CDR3; the missing end is completed from the germline J gene. J is TRBJ1-2 and V is TRBV18; TRBD1 matches 9 bases. The CDR3 consists of 14 residues. Germline V gene sequence: CDR1 KGHSH, CDR2 LQKENI. CDR3 DNA, as far as it was read: TGTGCCAGCTCACCAAGGGACAGGGAAGGCGAC. Amino acid sequence: CASSPRDREGD. The complete CDR3 reads CASSPRDREGDYTF.

A note on this clone: The read gets to within 3 residues of the CDR3 end, and the germline J gene fills in the rest. The chain has TRBV6-1 and TRBJ1-4; weak D call: TRBD1 (5 bases). The CDR3 is made up of 16 amino acids. Germline V gene lookup returns CDR1 MNHNS and CDR2 SASEGT. The DNA read from the CDR3 is TGTGCCAGCAGTGAAGCTATAGGGGAGGTTTATTCACCA. Residues: CASSEAIGEVYSP. From start to end, the CDR3 is CASSEAIGEVYSPLFF.

Concerning this clone itself: The read falls 3 residues short of the CDR3 end, and the missing part is taken from the germline J gene. The genes are TRBV18 and TRBJ1-2, with D perhaps matching TRBD1 (5 bases). CDR3 size: 18 residues. Germline V gene sequence: CDR1 KGHSH, CDR2 LQKENI. CDR3 bases read: TGTGCCAGCTCACCAAAAGGGACTAGCGGGAGTACAACAGATACC. It codes for CASSPKGTSGSTTDT. From start to end, the CDR3 is CASSPKGTSGSTTDTYTF. Looking up the rest from reference TRBV18 and TRBJ1-2 gives the full variable domain: NAGVMQNPRHLVRRRGQEARLRCSPMKGHSHVYWYRQLPEEGLKFMVYLQKENIIDESGMPKERFSAEFPKEGPSILRIQQVVRGDSAAYFCASSPKGTSGSTTDTYTFGSGTRLTVV.